What follows are 29 T cell receptor beta chains derived from one specimen sequenced in a study of early T cells in non-severe SARS-CoV-2 infection. TCRdb passed the 5' RACE reads through MiXCR, listing each CDR3 protein once. Of tens of thousands of distinct CDR3 sequences in the sample, 5% to 6% are singletons; the top ten hold 6% to 7%. Sequencing used whole blood, obtained at baseline. These TCRs come from an adult who was a healthcare worker with PCR-confirmed SARS-CoV-2 infection or an uninfected control (not recorded which).

This clonotype was counted only a few times. The chain joins TRBV6-2 or TRBV6-3 to TRBJ2-7; 8 bases are a match to TRBD1. CDR3 length: 16 residues. Germline assignment: CDR1 MNHEY and CDR2 SVGEGT. Unmatched junction bases numbered 10, after V lost 6 bases and J lost 0 bases. The CDR3 loop is CASRDRTGIYSYEQYV. The CDR3 nucleotides read TGTGCCAGCAGGGATCGGACAGGGATTTACTCCTACGAGCAGTACGTC.

In its sample, this clonotype was seen a few times. V usage is TRBV6-5 and J usage is TRBJ2-6; D unclear. The CDR3 totals 14 residues. Germline lookup yields CDR1 MNHEY and CDR2 SVGAGI. V was cut by 3 bases and J by 0 bases, with 3 bases left in between. CDR3 in DNA: TGTGCCAGCAGTTATAGCTCTGGGGCCAACGTCCTGACTTTC. Residues: CASSYSSGANVLTF.

There are many counts of this clonotype. The rearrangement links TRBV11-3 to TRBJ2-3; D might be TRBD2 (5 bases). CDR3 length equals 13 residues. V was clipped by 6 bases and J by 8 bases, with 15 bases between them. Germline V gene lookup returns CDR1 SGHNT and CDR2 YENEEA. CDR3 protein: CASRTPGRGTQYF. As DNA, the CDR3 is TGTGCCAGCAGAACACCTGGACGGGGTACGCAGTATTTT.

This clonotype was found many times. The gene calls are TRBV7-8 and TRBJ1-6, with D unclear. CDR1 and CDR2 (germline): SGHVS, FQNEAQ. The CDR3 spans 17 residues. V lost 0 bases, J lost 5 bases, and 14 bases lay in between. CDR3 sequence: CASSLALTNVDNSPLHF. The CDR3 DNA reads TGTGCCAGCAGCTTAGCGTTGACAAATGTAGATAATTCACCCCTCCACTTT. Together with reference TRBV7-8 and TRBJ1-6, the CDR3 gives the full variable domain: GAGVSQSPRYKVAKRGQDVALRCDPISGHVSLFWYQQALGQGPEFLTYFQNEAQLDKSGLPSDRFFAERPEGSVSTLKIQRTQQEDSAVYLCASSLALTNVDNSPLHFGNGTRLTVT.

This clonotype was seen ten or more times. The chain is built from TRBV11-2 and TRBJ2-1, with 12 bases that match TRBD1. The CDR3 length is 20 residues. With 5 bases clipped from V and 0 bases from J, the junction kept 14 bases outside the gene matches. From germline, CDR1 is SGHAT and CDR2 FQNNGV. CDR3 in DNA: TGTGCCAGCAGCCAAGTTCCGGGACAGGGGGCCCCGAGCTCCTACAATGAGCAGTTCTTC. Protein: CASSQVPGQGAPSSYNEQFF.

This chain connects TRBV27 to TRBJ1-3; D not resolved. The length of the CDR3 is 13 residues. The germline CDR1 and CDR2 sequences are MNHEY and SMNVEV (reference sequence). V was clipped by 5 bases and J by 7 bases, with 12 bases between them. CDR3 sequence (DNA): TGTGCCAGCAGTATTAACGGGGAGAACACCATATATTTT. Amino acid sequence: CASSINGENTIYF.

This clonotype was seen ten or more times. The chain carries TRBV9 and TRBJ1-6; D is perhaps TRBD1 (5 bases). There are 15 residues in the CDR3. V was cut by 1 base and J by 4 bases, with 9 bases left in between. Germline V gene data show CDR1 as SGDLS and CDR2 as YYNGEE. The CDR3 DNA reads as TGTGCCAGCAGCGTAACCCGACAGTATAATTCACCCCTCCACTTT. Its protein product is CASSVTRQYNSPLHF.

This clonotype was found many times. V and J are TRBV11-2 and TRBJ2-7; D uncertain. Germline assignment: CDR1 SGHAT and CDR2 FQNNGV. The V end was cut by 3 bases, the J end by 1 base, with 7 bases between. The CDR3 covers 13 residues. The CDR3 DNA reads TGTGCCAGCAGCTTCATGGGGTCCTACGAGCAGTACGTC. Its protein is CASSFMGSYEQYV.

In its sample, this clonotype is medium-sized. This chain links TRBV7-9 with TRBJ2-7; 7 bases are shared with TRBD1. The CDR3 consists of 13 residues. Germline CDR1 is SEHNR and CDR2 is FQNEAQ (reference sequence). Trimming at V came to 6 bases and at J to 4 bases, leaving 6 bases not matched to a gene. CDR3 amino acids: CASRRQGRYEQYF. CDR3 DNA: TGTGCCAGCAGGAGACAGGGAAGGTACGAGCAGTACTTC.

This clonotype was seen at least ten times. The chain links TRBV30 to TRBJ1-6; possible D gene TRBD1, 5 bases. V was shortened by 1 base and J by 7 bases, with 8 bases between the two germline ends. Germline V CDR1 and CDR2: GTSNPN, SVGIG (reference sequence). The CDR3 contains 13 residues. The CDR3 coding sequence is TGTGCCTGGAGTGCTGGGGGGAATTCACCCCTCCACTTT. Translated: CAWSAGGNSPLHF.

This clonotype appeared many times. CDR3: CATSRGGRYEQYF. In nucleotides, the CDR3 is TGTGCCACCTCCCGGGGGGGCAGGTACGAGCAGTACTTC. The chain links TRBV2 to TRBJ2-7; TRBD2 matches 8 bases. This CDR3 spans 13 amino acids. Trimming removed 10 bases from V and 4 bases from J; junction bases left unmatched: 9. CDR1 is SNHLY, CDR2 FYNNEI, per germline.

This clonotype was counted ten times or more. This chain links TRBV12-3 or TRBV12-4 with TRBJ2-2; 7 nucleotides agree with TRBD1. The CDR3 has 13 amino acids. Trimming at V came to 7 bases and at J to 8 bases, leaving 7 bases not matched to a gene. The CDR3 is CASNRDSSGELFF. The CDR3 DNA reads as TGTGCCAGCAACCGGGACAGTTCAGGGGAGCTGTTTTTT.

The sample holds many counts of this clonotype. The chain combines TRBV30 with TRBJ1-1; no firm D call. Per the germline V gene, CDR1 is GTSNPN and CDR2 is SVGIG (reference sequence). The CDR3 runs 15 residues. Trimming removed 4 bases from V and 4 bases from J, with 19 bases in between. CDR3 sequence: CAWTPQLGGSTEAFF. The CDR3 region has the DNA TGTGCCTGGACTCCACAATTGGGTGGGAGCACTGAAGCTTTCTTT.

This clonotype appeared many times. The gene calls are TRBV7-2 and TRBJ2-7; 13 nucleotides align to TRBD2. The CDR3 length is 18 residues. The germline gives CDR1 SGHTA, CDR2 FQGNSA. The J segment lost 4 bases and the V segment lost 0 bases, leaving 9 bases of the junction unmatched. The CDR3 region is CASSLALSTSGRWYEQYV. In nucleotides, the CDR3 is TGTGCCAGCAGCTTAGCCCTCTCGACTAGCGGGAGGTGGTACGAGCAGTACGTC.

This clonotype was counted many times. The chain couples TRBV29-1 to TRBJ2-3; D is perhaps TRBD1 (5 bases). This CDR3 region has 11 residues. V was shortened by 5 bases and J by 6 bases, with 9 bases between the two germline ends. The germline V gene encodes CDR1 SQVTM and CDR2 ANQGSEA. The CDR3 DNA reads as TGCAGCGTTCTGGGGCTCGATACGCAGTATTTT. Protein: CSVLGLDTQYF.

This clonotype was observed many times. The V gene is TRBV12-3 or TRBV12-4, the J gene TRBJ2-7; 9 bases align to TRBD1. Germline trimming cut 5 bases from V and 4 bases from J; bases unmatched to any gene: 3. There are 13 residues in the CDR3. CDR3 loop: CASSRGTGYEQYV. The DNA for the CDR3 is TGTGCCAGCAGTCGTGGGACAGGGTACGAGCAGTACGTC.

This clonotype was counted at least ten times. The genes are TRBV6-1 and TRBJ2-1; 13 bases map to TRBD2. The germline CDR1 and CDR2 sequences are MNHNS and SASEGT. This CDR3 has 19 residues. V was pared by 6 bases and J by 2 bases, with 13 bases of the junction left unmatched. For the CDR3, the DNA is TGTGCCAGCAGAGACTTAACGGGACTAGCGGGAAAGACCTACAATGAGCAGTTCTTC. Its translation: CASRDLTGLAGKTYNEQFF.

This clonotype was detected many times. The rearrangement joins TRBV28 to TRBJ1-5; no reliable D call. V was trimmed by 2 bases and J by 0 bases, leaving 2 bases between them. The CDR3 covers 13 residues. Germline assignment: CDR1 MDHEN and CDR2 SYDVKM. CDR3 coding DNA: TGTGCCAGCAGTTTAGTTAGCAATCAGCCCCAGCATTTT. Translation: CASSLVSNQPQHF.

The CDR3 nucleotides are TGCAGTGCTAGATCCCGACAGGATAATCAGCCCCAGCATTTT. The encoded protein is CSARSRQDNQPQHF. This chain connects TRBV20-1 to TRBJ1-5, with D perhaps matching TRBD1 (6 bases). Germline CDR1 reads DFQATT; CDR2 reads SNEGSKA (reference sequence). The V end lost 2 bases, the J end lost 4 bases, and 12 bases lay between the germline ends. The CDR3 totals 14 residues.

This clonotype was counted at least ten times. The chain combines TRBV28 with TRBJ2-1; D is unclear. Germline values: CDR1 MDHEN, CDR2 SYDVKM. Trimming took 8 bases from V and 8 from J, leaving 10 bases between them. The CDR3 loop spans 11 amino acids. The CDR3 loop reads CASSDSYEQFF. CDR3 DNA sequence: TGTGCCAGCTCGGATTCGTATGAGCAGTTCTTC.

At least ten counts were recorded for this clonotype. This chain connects TRBV7-2 to TRBJ1-5; a possible D gene is TRBD1 (6 bases). The CDR3 is made up of 14 amino acids. Per the germline V gene, CDR1 is SGHTA and CDR2 is FQGNSA. Trimming removed 6 bases at V and 5 bases at J, with 14 bases between. CDR3 sequence (DNA): TGTGCCAGCAGTTCTCAGGGGCCAGATCAGCCCCAGCATTTT. As protein: CASSSQGPDQPQHF.

The sample holds many counts of this clonotype. The CDR3 sequence: CASSDRASSGELFF. The CDR3 DNA reads as TGTGCCAGCAGTGACAGGGCGTCGTCCGGGGAGCTGTTTTTT. V usage is TRBV2 and J usage is TRBJ2-2, with TRBD1 as a possible D gene (5 bases). The V gene's germline CDR1 is SNHLY and CDR2 FYNNEI. V was clipped by 3 bases and J by 6 bases, with 11 bases between them. There are 14 residues in the CDR3.

This clonotype counts as medium-sized (0.01 to 0.1%). J is TRBJ1-6 and V is TRBV20-1; 9 positions agree with TRBD1. V trimming: 0 bases; J trimming: 5 bases; junction bases outside the gene matches: 5. The germline V gene encodes CDR1 DFQATT and CDR2 SNEGSKA (reference sequence). The CDR3 length is 16 residues. CDR3 amino acids: CSARDPRQGDNSPLHF. CDR3 sequence (DNA): TGCAGTGCTAGAGACCCCAGACAGGGGGATAATTCACCCCTCCACTTT.

This clonotype was picked up many times. The chain employs TRBV4-2 and TRBJ2-5; 15 nucleotides match TRBD2. In germline, CDR1 is LGHNA, CDR2 YNFKEQ. Unmatched junction bases numbered 3, after V lost 3 bases and J lost 1 base. This CDR3 has 17 amino acids. The CDR3 loop reads CASSQGTSGGTQETQYF. As DNA, the CDR3 is TGTGCCAGCAGCCAGGGGACTAGCGGGGGGACCCAAGAGACCCAGTACTTC.

This clonotype occurred many times. This chain links TRBV7-6 with TRBJ2-2; D might be TRBD1 or TRBD2, each matching 6 bases. CDR1 is SGHVS and CDR2 is FNYEAQ in the germline V gene. V lost 5 bases, J lost 4 bases, and 14 bases lay in between. The CDR3 consists of 15 residues. The CDR3 region has the DNA TGTGCCAGCAGCCAGACGGGGGCGGTCACCGGGGAGCTGTTTTTT. This encodes CASSQTGAVTGELFF.

With regard to this clonotype: A much more abundant neighbour one base away suggests this may be a read error. J is TRBJ2-3 and V is TRBV5-4, with 14 bases that match TRBD2. The CDR3 runs to 17 residues. Germline assignment: CDR1 SGHNT and CDR2 YYREEE (reference sequence). CDR3 residues: CTSSTGLAGACTDTQYF. As DNA, the CDR3 is TGTACCAGCAGCACGGGACTAGCGGGAGCGTGCACAGATACGCAGTATTTT.

V is TRBV29-1 and J is TRBJ1-1, with TRBD1 identical over 7 bases. The length of the CDR3 is 13 residues. The ends lost 4 bases at V and 2 bases at J; junction bases unmatched: 4. Looked up from germline, CDR1 is SQVTM and CDR2 is ANQGSEA. CDR3 DNA: TGCAGCGTTGGGGCAGGGGGAAACACTGAAGCTTTCTTT. The encoded protein is CSVGAGGNTEAFF.

This clonotype has at least ten counts. The chain joins TRBV28 to TRBJ1-2, with no clear D. Germline loops: CDR1 MDHEN, CDR2 SYDVKM. The CDR3 spans 11 residues. V lost 8 bases to trimming and J lost 2 bases, with 6 bases between them. CDR3 region: CASGRNYGYTF. CDR3 DNA: TGTGCCAGCGGAAGAAACTATGGCTACACCTTC.

This clonotype has ten or more counts. The chain combines TRBV3-1 with TRBJ2-4, with TRBD2 matching 12 bases. Per the germline V gene, CDR1 is LGHDT and CDR2 is YNNKEL (reference sequence). This CDR3 is built from 17 residues. Trimming removed 3 bases from V and 0 bases from J; junction bases left unmatched: 3. The CDR3, as DNA: TGTGCCAGCAGCCACGGACTAGCGGGACTAGCCAAAAACATTCAGTACTTC. As protein: CASSHGLAGLAKNIQYF.